This T cell receptor beta chain was observed in a study of T cell responses to AZD1222 COVID-19 vaccine. Whole-study results and caveats: Among those given AZD1222, only six or seven were seropositive at baseline. In a largely white British group with more females than males, clonal diversity was possibly underestimated. Sampling that yielded the repertoires occurred only after the peak T cell response.

This CDR3 is built from 16 residues. Per the germline V gene, CDR1 is KGHSH and CDR2 is LQKENI. V shed 6 bases and J 1 base; nucleotides not matched to a gene: 11. The repertoire was sequenced with immunoSEQ multiplex PCR; TCRdb's copy has only in-frame clones and lacks some. The sample lists about 130,000 clones, under 95% occurring once. About this clone itself: Antigen specificity is unknown.

The TCR was taken from an adult in good health. The chain employs TRBV18 and TRBJ2-7; TRBD2 matches at 8 bases. The sequences come from peripheral blood, collected on day 0 of AZD1222 vaccination. CDR3 amino acids: CASSPFSGRLSYEQYF. For the CDR3, the DNA is TGTGCCAGCTCCCCTTTCAGCGGGAGACTTTCCTACGAGCAGTACTTC.